The 20 T cell receptor beta chains in this list originate from one sample, sequenced in a study of cytomegalovirus exposure and HLA in healthy donors. Use of 60 Vbeta and 13 Jbeta primers characterized the PCR. TCRdb's copy holds only in-frame clones and misses some; the assay was immunoSEQ multiplex PCR. This table holds 150,000 to 200,000 clones, 60% to 80% found once. Sequencing was performed on PBMCs. The receptors stem from a woman aged 40 to 50 in good health and CMV-seronegative.

The CDR3 sequence is CASSQGQGLENEKLFF. In DNA form, the CDR3 reads TGCGCCAGCAGCCAAGGACAGGGACTAGAAAATGAAAAACTGTTTTTT. V is TRBV4-1 and J is TRBJ1-4; 7 bases are a match to TRBD1. With 1 base clipped from V and 5 bases from J, the junction kept 7 bases outside the gene matches. This CDR3 is built from 16 residues. Germline CDR1 MGHRA, CDR2 YSYEKL.

CDR3 nucleotides: TGTGCCAGCAGCCCCCGGCTCAGCGAGAACACTGAAGCTTTCTTT. This translates into CASSPRLSENTEAFF. The chain has TRBV9 and TRBJ1-1, with D hard to call. The V gene's germline CDR1 is SGDLS and CDR2 YYNGEE. The CDR3 totals 15 residues. Trimming cost V 4 bases and J 1 base, with 14 bases left between them.

The CDR3 nucleotides are TGTGCCAGTAGTATGTACAGGGGTTGGGAAAAACTGTTTTTT. This translates into CASSMYRGWEKLFF. The chain combines TRBV19 with TRBJ1-4; 7 bases line up with TRBD1. The CDR3 spans 14 residues. The ends lost 3 bases at V and 8 bases at J; junction bases unmatched: 6. CDR1 and CDR2 (germline): LNHDA, SQIVND (reference sequence).

Turning to this clone: A junction end diverges from the germline sequence, so it may reflect a read error. V gene TRBV6-1 combines with J gene TRBJ2-4; D may be TRBD1 (6 bases). Per germline, CDR1 MNHNS and CDR2 SASEGT. This CDR3 is 14 amino acids long. CDR3 amino acids: CASTPMGAKNSQYF. As DNA, the CDR3 is TGTGCCTCCACTCCTATGGGGGCCAAAAACAGTCAGTACTTC.

The V and J genes are TRBV5-6 and TRBJ1-2; 7 bases align to TRBD1. CDR1 and CDR2 from the germline V gene are SGHDT and YYEEEE. Trimming at V came to 4 bases and at J to 4 bases, leaving 7 bases not matched to a gene. This CDR3 is built from 14 residues. CDR3 nucleotides: TGTGCCAGCAGCCAAGCCGGGACAGCCTATGGCTACACCTTC. Translating it yields CASSQAGTAYGYTF.

V gene TRBV28 combines with J gene TRBJ1-6, with TRBD1 identical over 8 bases. The CDR3 has 13 residues. V lost 10 bases and J lost 7; bases outside the gene matches: 6. CDR1 MDHEN and CDR2 SYDVKM come from the germline V gene. The CDR3 reads CATMGQENSPLHF. Written as DNA, the CDR3 is TGTGCCACGATGGGACAGGAGAATTCACCCCTCCACTTT.

This chain links TRBV2 with TRBJ2-7; 13 bases are shared with TRBD2. Germline CDR1 SNHLY, CDR2 FYNNEI. This CDR3 is 16 amino acids long. The V segment lost 8 bases and the J segment 4 bases; nucleotides outside the gene matches: 11. CDR3 sequence: CASGGGTSGIQYEQYF. The CDR3 DNA reads TGTGCCAGCGGGGGCGGGACTAGCGGGATCCAGTACGAGCAGTACTTC.

The V call is TRBV5-1, the J call TRBJ2-1; D is uncertain. The germline CDR1 and CDR2 sequences are SGHRS and YFSETQ. Trimming stripped 7 bases from V and 7 bases from J, with 9 bases between. The CDR3 is made up of 11 amino acids. The chain's CDR3 is CASRRENEQFF. Written as DNA, the CDR3 is TGCGCCAGCCGCCGCGAAAATGAGCAGTTCTTC.

V is TRBV28 and J is TRBJ1-6, with a tentative D call TRBD1 (5 bases). Trimming shortened V by 5 bases and J by 8 bases, and 10 bases separated the two germline ends. Germline-derived CDR1 and CDR2 are MDHEN and SYDVKM. This CDR3 region has 13 residues. CDR3 in amino acids: CASSPRVDSPLHF. CDR3 bases: TGTGCCAGCAGTCCCAGGGTTGATTCACCCCTCCACTTT.

This clone was counted only a few times. The V and J genes are TRBV5-1 and TRBJ2-7; maybe TRBD1 (6 bases). Germline values: CDR1 SGHRS, CDR2 YFSETQ. The V gene lost 2 bases and the J gene lost 6 bases, with 12 bases spanning the gap. The CDR3 consists of 13 residues. CDR3 bases: TGCGCCAGCAGCTTCCGCGTACAGGGCGAGCAGTACTTC. This gives the protein CASSFRVQGEQYF.

This rearrangement joins TRBV28 to TRBJ2-2; D is uncertain. The length of the CDR3 is 11 residues. V shed 8 bases and J shed 2 bases, with 3 bases lying between them. Germline lookup yields CDR1 MDHEN and CDR2 SYDVKM. CDR3 loop: CASLNTGELFF. The CDR3, as DNA: TGTGCCAGCCTCAACACCGGGGAGCTGTTTTTT.

The chain joins TRBV19 to TRBJ1-1; 8 nucleotides line up with TRBD1. The V segment lost 3 bases and the J segment 4 bases; nucleotides outside the gene matches: 10. From germline, CDR1 is LNHDA and CDR2 SQIVND (reference sequence). The CDR3 covers 16 residues. CDR3 residues: CASSIRRQGPGTEAFF. The CDR3 coding sequence is TGTGCCAGTAGTATTAGGAGACAGGGGCCGGGCACTGAAGCTTTCTTT.

A note on this clone: The identical CDR3 is also encoded by other nucleotide sequences in the sample. The chain uses TRBV4-3 and TRBJ2-2, with 11 bases matching TRBD2. Germline CDR1 LGHNA, CDR2 YSLEER. J was trimmed by 9 bases and V by 0 bases; bases with no gene match: 6. CDR3 length equals 16 residues. The CDR3 sequence: CASSQDELAGGRELFF. CDR3 DNA: TGCGCCAGCAGCCAAGACGAGCTAGCGGGAGGCCGGGAGCTGTTTTTT.

This chain joins TRBV11-3 and TRBJ2-1, with 7 bases matching TRBD2. The CDR3 runs 16 residues. Looked up from germline, CDR1 is SGHNT and CDR2 is YENEEA. Unmatched junction bases numbered 13, after V lost 4 bases and J lost 7 bases. DNA of the CDR3: TGTGCCAGCAGCTCGCGGGGGATTCACGCCAATAATGAGCAGTTCTTC. This encodes CASSSRGIHANNEQFF.

V usage is TRBV6-5 and J usage is TRBJ2-7; 10 bases agree with TRBD2. CDR3 length equals 15 residues. CDR1 MNHEY and CDR2 SVGAGI come from the germline V gene. V lost 4 bases, J lost 5 bases, and 8 bases stayed unmatched. The CDR3: CASSSSGSTTHEQYF. The CDR3 bases are TGTGCCAGCAGTTCTAGCGGGAGTACTACCCACGAGCAGTACTTC.

This chain uses TRBV7-2 with TRBJ2-3; 9 bases match TRBD2. This CDR3 contains 18 residues. Germline loops: CDR1 SGHTA, CDR2 FQGNSA. J gave up 2 bases and V 4 bases, and 13 bases lay outside the gene matches. Here the CDR3 reads CASSWRILAGGYTDTQYF. The CDR3 DNA reads TGTGCCAGCAGCTGGAGGATTTTGGCGGGAGGGTACACAGATACGCAGTATTTT.

CDR3 bases: TGTGCCAGCAGCCCCTCGGCGGGAGGGGGAGAGACCCAGTACTTC. It specifies CASSPSAGGGETQYF. The chain has TRBV9 and TRBJ2-5, with 9 positions matching TRBD2. This CDR3 spans 15 amino acids. The ends lost 4 bases at V and 4 bases at J; junction bases unmatched: 8. Per germline, CDR1 SGDLS and CDR2 YYNGEE.

CDR3 sequence reads: CASSLARDRHAFF. For the CDR3, the DNA is TGTGCCAGCAGCTTAGCGCGTGACAGGCACGCTTTCTTT. The J gene is TRBJ1-1, the V gene TRBV7-9, with D perhaps TRBD1 (6 bases). This CDR3 region has 13 residues. CDR1 and CDR2 (germline): SEHNR, FQNEAQ (reference sequence). V lost 0 bases to trimming and J lost 11 bases, with 13 bases between them. The entire variable domain, with the rest obtained from reference TRBV7-9 and TRBJ1-1, is as follows: DTGVSQNPRHKITKRGQNVTFRCDPISEHNRLYWYRQTLGQGPEFLTYFQNEAQLEKSRLLSDRFSAERPKGSFSTLEIQRTEQGDSAMYLCASSLARDRHAFFGQGTRLTVV.

The chain recombines TRBV19 with TRBJ2-3; 7 bases align to TRBD1. The CDR3 runs 17 residues. Germline V gene data show CDR1 as LNHDA and CDR2 as SQIVND (reference sequence). Germline trimming cut 2 bases from V and 1 base from J; bases unmatched to any gene: 9. The CDR3 region has the DNA TGTGCCAGTAGTATAAGTATAGGACAGGTGGGCACAGATACGCAGTATTTT. Translating gives CASSISIGQVGTDTQYF.

This clone was detected only once. The chain employs TRBV27 and TRBJ2-3, with D possibly matching TRBD2 (6 bases). CDR1 and CDR2 (germline): MNHEY, SMNVEV (reference sequence). Trimming took off 6 bases at V and 5 bases at J, with 12 bases between the two ends. This CDR3 region has 13 residues. CDR3 sequence: CASRSSVVDTQYF. The DNA for the CDR3 is TGTGCCAGCAGGTCTAGCGTCGTAGATACGCAGTATTTT.